The next 5 T cell receptor beta chains were all read from a single sample in a study of shared clonotypes between healthy human individuals. Some clones are missing from TCRdb's copy, which holds only in-frame ones; the method was immunoSEQ multiplex PCR. The data contain roughly 650,000 clones, approximately 96% of them singletons. CD45RO-negative, CCR7-positively selected cells formed the naive CD8 fraction, excluding terminally differentiated effector memory CD45RA+ cells. Sequencing used naive CD8+ T cells sorted from blood. The receptor source for this set is a woman in her thirties in good health.

The rearrangement uses TRBV11-2 and TRBJ1-5, with a possible D match to TRBD1 (5 bases). Germline values: CDR1 SGHAT, CDR2 FQNNGV. V was trimmed by 3 bases and J by 6 bases, leaving 15 bases between them. CDR3 length equals 15 residues. CDR3 residues: CASSFSRGVGQPQHF. CDR3 DNA: TGTGCCAGCAGCTTTTCCCGGGGGGTAGGTCAGCCCCAGCATTTT.

With respect to this clone: The same CDR3 also results from other DNA sequences found in this sample. The V and J genes are TRBV6-1 and TRBJ2-2, with D unclear. The CDR3 extends over 14 amino acids. The germline V gene has CDR1 MNHNS and CDR2 SASEGT. With 1 base removed from V and 3 bases from J, the gap between germline ends came to 6 bases. This CDR3 reads CASSEGKYTGELFF. The CDR3 DNA is TGTGCCAGCAGTGAAGGAAAGTACACCGGGGAGCTGTTTTTT.

The V call is TRBV5-6, the J call TRBJ2-7, with 13 positions matching TRBD2. The CDR3 contains 17 residues. Trimming at V came to 0 bases and at J to 4 bases, leaving 7 bases not matched to a gene. Per the germline V gene, CDR1 is SGHDT and CDR2 is YYEEEE. CDR3 amino acids: CASSLETSGRDGYEQYF. DNA of the CDR3: TGTGCCAGCAGCTTGGAAACTAGCGGGAGGGACGGGTACGAGCAGTACTTC.

This sequence joins TRBV6-1 and TRBJ2-7, with a tentative D call TRBD2 (7 bases). V shed 7 bases and J shed 5 bases, with 18 bases lying between them. This CDR3 contains 14 residues. The V gene's germline CDR1 is MNHNS and CDR2 SASEGT. CDR3 sequence: CASKRLAGADEQYF. The CDR3 DNA follows: TGTGCCAGCAAGCGACTAGCAGGGGCGGACGAGCAGTACTTC.

The rearrangement uses TRBV7-9 and TRBJ2-5; possible D gene TRBD1, 6 bases. Trimming shortened V by 2 bases and J by 2 bases, and 15 bases separated the two germline ends. From germline, CDR1 is SEHNR and CDR2 FQNEAQ (reference sequence). The CDR3 length is 16 residues. Here the CDR3 reads CASSLSGHRDQETQYF. In nucleotides, the CDR3 is TGTGCCAGCAGCTTATCGGGGCACAGGGATCAAGAGACCCAGTACTTC.